One sample yielded the 10 T cell receptor beta chains listed below, sequenced in a study of molecular identifiers for immune sequencing clone quantification. TCRdb called the PCR reads again in MiXCR, with one record for every CDR3 protein. The repertoire has around 65,000 distinct CDR3 sequences, about 17% of them found once; the top ten carry 1.4% to 1.5%. The sequencing input was naive CD8+ T cells from blood, with Jurkat cell RNA spiked in. Indicated subset: FACS-sorted CD8+CD4-CCR7+CD45RA+ naive T cells. The receptors stem from a human donor in good health. Some libraries in this study had Jurkat cell RNA spiked in.

Ten or more counts support this clonotype. The chain has TRBV7-6 and TRBJ2-7; 10 nucleotides align to TRBD1. The CDR3 is made up of 11 amino acids. V was clipped by 8 bases and J by 6 bases; unmatched bases: 1. CDR1 is SGHVS and CDR2 is FNYEAQ in the germline V gene. For the CDR3, the DNA is TGTGCCAGCGGACAGGGGGGCGAGCAGTACTTC. Its translation: CASGQGGEQYF.

Note on this clonotype: This may come from a read error, since a much larger clone is one base off. V usage is TRBV20-1 and J usage is TRBJ2-7; D ambiguous. Trimming shortened V by 0 bases and J by 2 bases, and 14 bases separated the two germline ends. The CDR3 covers 15 residues. CDR1 is DFQATT and CDR2 is SNEGSKA in the germline V gene (reference sequence). The CDR3 protein is CSARDSVSAAYEQYF. CDR3 DNA: TGCAGTGCTAGAGATTCTGTCTCGGCCGCCTACGAGCAGTACTTC.

This clonotype was counted ten times or more. This chain uses TRBV11-1 with TRBJ1-1; maybe TRBD1 (6 bases). This CDR3 is 15 amino acids long. Germline V gene data show CDR1 as SGHAT and CDR2 as FQDESV (reference sequence). The V gene lost 5 bases and the J gene lost 2 bases, with 15 bases spanning the gap. The chain's CDR3 is CASSHWTEANTEAFF. CDR3 in DNA: TGTGCCAGCAGCCATTGGACAGAAGCAAACACTGAAGCTTTCTTT.

There are many counts of this clonotype. V gene TRBV28 combines with J gene TRBJ1-1; 7 bases agree with TRBD1. Germline assignment: CDR1 MDHEN and CDR2 SYDVKM. V shed 3 bases and J 9 bases; nucleotides not matched to a gene: 13. The CDR3 is 15 amino acids. CDR3 DNA: TGTGCCAGCAGTTTCCCCAGGGGGGGGATGGTGAAAGCTTTCTTT. Its protein is CASSFPRGGMVKAFF.

This clonotype was counted at least ten times. An end of the junction does not agree with germline; a read error may underlie this. The chain has TRBV20-1 and TRBJ2-6; D uncertain. Germline V gene data show CDR1 as DFQATT and CDR2 as SNEGSKA (reference sequence). The CDR3 spans 14 residues. This CDR3 reads CSARVPSGANVLTF. The CDR3 DNA sequence: TGCAGTGCAAGAGTGCCCTCTGGGGCCAACGTCCTGACTTTC.

This clonotype was counted ten times or more. V and J are TRBV20-1 and TRBJ2-7; D could derive from TRBD1 or TRBD2 (5 bases each). Germline loops: CDR1 DFQATT, CDR2 SNEGSKA (reference sequence). The CDR3 contains 14 residues. V dropped 0 bases and J dropped 3 bases, with 12 bases sitting between them. In DNA, the CDR3 is TGCAGTGCTAGAGATCGGGAAAGGGGCTACGAGCAGTACTTC. Translation gives CSARDRERGYEQYF.

This clonotype has at least ten counts. The rearrangement uses TRBV6-5 and TRBJ1-1; D might be TRBD1 (5 bases). Between the trimmed V and J ends, which lost 6 bases and 5 bases, there was a span of 13 bases. This CDR3 has 13 amino acids. Germline CDR1 and CDR2: MNHEY and SVGAGI. Written as DNA, the CDR3 is TGTGCCAGCAGAACCGACAGAGGGACTGAAGCTTTCTTT. Residues: CASRTDRGTEAFF.

This clonotype was observed a few times. V gene TRBV24-1 combines with J gene TRBJ2-7, with TRBD1 matching 8 bases. After removal of 4 bases from V and 4 bases from J, the junction contained 5 bases not matched to a gene. The CDR3 length is 14 residues. CDR1 KGHDR and CDR2 SFDVKD come from the germline V gene. This chain's CDR3 is CATSEWDRPYEQYF. As DNA, the CDR3 is TGTGCCACCAGTGAATGGGACAGGCCTTACGAGCAGTACTTC.

This clonotype was recorded many times. The chain employs TRBV20-1 and TRBJ2-7; 7 positions match TRBD2. Trimming at V came to 0 bases and at J to 7 bases, leaving 12 bases not matched to a gene. CDR3 length: 15 residues. CDR1 and CDR2 from the germline V gene are DFQATT and SNEGSKA (reference sequence). CDR3 sequence reads: CSARDPGTTMAEQYF. CDR3 DNA: TGCAGTGCTAGAGACCCCGGGACTACCATGGCTGAGCAGTACTTC.

In this sample, this clonotype turned up many times. V is TRBV5-1 and J is TRBJ2-2, with D possibly matching TRBD2 (9 bases). CDR1 SGHRS and CDR2 YFSETQ come from the germline V gene. The CDR3 is 16 residues long. V lost 4 bases and J lost 6, with 19 bases in between. CDR3: CASSPGQGLASGELFF. The CDR3 DNA reads TGCGCCAGCAGCCCAGGACAGGGACTAGCTTCCGGGGAGCTGTTTTTT. The full variable domain, rest sourced from reference TRBV5-1 and TRBJ2-2, is KAGVTQTPRYLIKTRGQQVTLSCSPISGHRSVSWYQQTPGQGLQFLFEYFSETQRNKGNFPGRFSGRQFSNSRSEMNVSTLELGDSALYLCASSPGQGLASGELFFGEGSRLTVL.